Detailed here is one T cell receptor beta chain. This sample is part of a study of blood T cell repertoires in COVID-19. Which cohort a participant joined came from the clinical history participants gave. Trimming took 2 bases from V and 2 from J; bases not matched to a gene: 8. CDR3 length equals 16 residues. CDR1 is MNHEY and CDR2 is SVGEGT in the germline V gene. How the authors handled the data: Cell counts per sample came from amplifying reference gene primers. Assay used: immunoSEQ multiplex PCR; TCRdb lists only in-frame clones, some missing. V, J and clone size derive from that table, while D and trimming were established from the DNA sequence. The sample carries roughly 200,000 clones, about four fifths recorded once.

The sequence came from a woman aged 45-65 years who had been exposed to COVID-19. The sample consisted of PBMCs or T cells enriched from blood (not recorded which). The chain employs TRBV6-2 or TRBV6-3 and TRBJ2-7, with 8 nucleotides matching TRBD2. CDR3 nucleotides: TGTGCCAGCAGTTACACCTACGGGGGGGGGACCTACGAGCAGTACTTC. This translates into CASSYTYGGGTYEQYF.